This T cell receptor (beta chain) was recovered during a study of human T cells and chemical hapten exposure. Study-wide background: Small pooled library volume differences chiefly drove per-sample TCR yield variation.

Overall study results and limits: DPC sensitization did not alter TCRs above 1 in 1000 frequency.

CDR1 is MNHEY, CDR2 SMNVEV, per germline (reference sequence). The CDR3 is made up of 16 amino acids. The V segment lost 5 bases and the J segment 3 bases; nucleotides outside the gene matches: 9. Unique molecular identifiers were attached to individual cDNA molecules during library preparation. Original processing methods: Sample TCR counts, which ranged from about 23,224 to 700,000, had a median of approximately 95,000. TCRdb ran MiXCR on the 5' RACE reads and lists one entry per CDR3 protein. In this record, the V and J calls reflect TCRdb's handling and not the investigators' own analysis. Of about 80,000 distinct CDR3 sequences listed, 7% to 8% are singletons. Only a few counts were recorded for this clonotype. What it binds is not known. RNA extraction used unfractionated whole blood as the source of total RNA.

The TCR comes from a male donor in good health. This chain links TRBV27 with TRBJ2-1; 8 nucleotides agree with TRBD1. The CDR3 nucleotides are TGTGCCAGCAGTACCCGGACAGGGCTGGGCTACAATGAGCAGTTCTTC. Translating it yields CASSTRTGLGYNEQFF.